This T cell receptor (beta chain) was captured by sequencing in a study of T-cell reconstitution after alpha-beta-depleted transplantation in children. TCRbeta library construction was performed incorporating unique molecular identifiers. Via MiXCR, TCRdb re-called the PCR reads, giving one row per CDR3 protein. The sample has about 97,000 distinct CDR3 sequences; around 6.1% are singletons. This clonotype was picked up many times. Its antigen is as yet unknown. Germline-derived CDR1 and CDR2 are SQVTM and ANQGSEA. This CDR3 contains 15 residues. Trimming left V 7 bases short and J 2 bases short, with 18 bases between. Study outcomes and limitations: Several hundred rapidly expanded clones from non-depleted graft cells reportedly supplied alpha-beta T cells about two months post-transplant. Recipient T cells and thymic progenitors that survived gave rise to the high TCRbeta diversity observed at day 60 in some patients. Hyperexpanded clones declined; after one year, newly produced T cells mostly supplied diversity.

The sequence derives from a female patient aged 2 to 10 who had a stem cell transplant for Fanconi anemia, so the T cells may come from the graft donor. The chain is built from TRBV29-1 and TRBJ2-1, with a weak D call TRBD1 (6 bases). The input for sequencing was PBMCs, mostly from graft donor cells, taken 60 days after TCRalphabeta/CD19-depleted stem cell transplant. The CDR3 sequence is CSAPIRGSPYNEQFF. The CDR3 DNA reads as TGCAGCGCCCCAATTAGGGGGAGCCCCTACAATGAGCAGTTCTTC.